Presented here are 14 T cell receptor beta chains from one specimen sequenced in a study of cytomegalovirus exposure and HLA in healthy donors (dated by TCRdb to 2016 to 2017). The library was built by means of the immunoSEQ multiplex PCR assay. Here the immuneACCESS table is served through TCRdb, limited to in-frame sequences with V and J called. Missing clones are a known gap in these copies; in checked studies unresolved V genes cover under half, and the rest lacks a known reason. This sample lists about 280,000 clones; 65% to 90% were detected once. About 1% of the sample is held by the ten biggest clonotypes. The sequenced sample consisted of PBMCs. These receptors originate from a woman aged 18-29 years in good health and CMV-seronegative.

This chain joins TRBV10-1 and TRBJ2-5, with TRBD2 matching 8 bases. Germline assignment: CDR1 WNHNN and CDR2 SYGVQD (reference sequence). This CDR3 contains 13 residues. V trimming: 10 bases; J trimming: 0 bases; junction bases outside the gene matches: 4. The CDR3 protein is CATSAGDQETQYF. CDR3 in DNA: TGCGCCACGTCAGCGGGAGACCAAGAGACCCAGTACTTC.

This chain links TRBV6-5 with TRBJ1-2; D gene unclear. V lost 8 bases and J 4 bases, leaving 20 bases between the germline ends. Germline CDR1 is MNHEY and CDR2 is SVGAGI. The CDR3 is 15 residues long. The CDR3 loop is CASYYPFGEGYGYTF. The CDR3 DNA is TGTGCCAGCTATTACCCATTCGGAGAGGGCTATGGCTACACCTTC.

This clone showed up just once. This chain connects TRBV28 to TRBJ2-7, with 7 bases that match TRBD2. There are 14 residues in the CDR3. The trim removed 3 bases at V and 1 base at J, leaving 3 bases unmatched. Germline V gives CDR1 MDHEN, CDR2 SYDVKM. This CDR3 is CASSLRGRSYEQYF. The DNA of the CDR3 is TGTGCCAGCAGTTTGCGGGGGAGGTCCTACGAGCAGTACTTC.

This chain joins TRBV5-6 and TRBJ1-2; TRBD1 agrees at 10 bases. The CDR3 is 16 amino acids. The trim removed 4 bases at V and 3 bases at J, leaving 9 bases unmatched. Germline V gene sequence: CDR1 SGHDT, CDR2 YYEEEE. The CDR3 DNA is TGTGCCAGCAGCCCACTCTACGGGACAGGGGACTATGGCTACACCTTC. This encodes CASSPLYGTGDYGYTF. The whole variable domain, filled in from reference TRBV5-6 and TRBJ1-2, reads DAGVTQSPTHLIKTRGQQVTLRCSPKSGHDTVSWYQQALGQGPQFIFQYYEEEERQRGNFPDRFSGHQFPNYSSELNVNALLLGDSALYLCASSPLYGTGDYGYTFGSGTRLTVV.

The J gene is TRBJ1-1, the V gene TRBV29-1; D is unresolved. The V and J ends lost 3 bases and 0 bases respectively, with 8 bases between them. CDR3 length equals 13 residues. CDR1 and CDR2 (germline): SQVTM, ANQGSEA. The CDR3 sequence: CSVDGNVNTEAFF. The CDR3 coding sequence is TGCAGCGTTGACGGGAATGTGAACACTGAAGCTTTCTTT.

This clone was seen a few times. V is TRBV5-1 and J is TRBJ2-7; D perhaps matches TRBD2 (5 bases). Germline loops: CDR1 SGHRS, CDR2 YFSETQ. This CDR3 has 11 residues. With 4 bases removed from V and 4 bases from J, the gap between germline ends came to 6 bases. CDR3 sequence: CASSAGYEQYF. The DNA of the CDR3 is TGCGCCAGCAGCGCGGGTTACGAGCAGTACTTC.

The V call is TRBV4-2, the J call TRBJ2-7; 10 bases map to TRBD2. CDR1 LGHNA and CDR2 YNFKEQ come from the germline V gene. V lost 0 bases to trimming and J lost 4 bases; unmatched junction nucleotides: 12. CDR3 length: 18 residues. The CDR3 DNA reads as TGTGCCAGCAGCCAAGATCGGGCTAGCGGGAGTACTGGATACGAGCAGTACTTC. This encodes CASSQDRASGSTGYEQYF.

The chain employs TRBV10-3 and TRBJ2-7; a weak D match, TRBD2 (6 bases). The V end lost 10 bases, the J end lost 4 bases, and 11 bases lay between the germline ends. Germline assignment: CDR1 ENHRY and CDR2 SYGVKD. The CDR3 length is 11 residues. The CDR3 coding sequence is TGTGCCAGCGGGACTTATTACGAGCAGTACTTC. Its protein is CASGTYYEQYF.

The chain recombines TRBV5-6 with TRBJ2-7; 10 nucleotides align to TRBD2. Per the germline V gene, CDR1 is SGHDT and CDR2 is YYEEEE. Trimming cost V 4 bases and J 6 bases; bases outside gene matches: 7. The CDR3 is 14 amino acids. The CDR3 reads CASSPPSGSREQYF. CDR3 sequence (DNA): TGTGCCAGCAGCCCGCCTAGCGGGAGTCGCGAGCAGTACTTC. The variable domain in full, with the rest retrieved from reference TRBV5-6 and TRBJ2-7, is DAGVTQSPTHLIKTRGQQVTLRCSPKSGHDTVSWYQQALGQGPQFIFQYYEEEERQRGNFPDRFSGHQFPNYSSELNVNALLLGDSALYLCASSPPSGSREQYFGPGTRLTVT.

V gene TRBV7-2 combines with J gene TRBJ1-5, with TRBD1 as a possible D gene (5 bases). Germline lookup yields CDR1 SGHTA and CDR2 FQGNSA. V lost 5 bases and J 7 bases, leaving 15 bases between the germline ends. This CDR3 spans 14 amino acids. CDR3 region: CASSPPRGEQPQHF. CDR3 bases: TGTGCCAGCAGCCCCCCTCGGGGGGAACAGCCCCAGCATTTT.

The V gene is TRBV2, the J gene TRBJ1-4; D not certain. Germline assignment: CDR1 SNHLY and CDR2 FYNNEI. This CDR3 contains 14 residues. V gave up 3 bases and J gave up 5 bases, with 10 bases separating them. The CDR3 here is CASSERYSNEKLFF. The CDR3 nucleotides read TGTGCCAGCAGTGAGAGATACTCGAATGAAAAACTGTTTTTT.

CDR3 DNA: TGTGCCAGCAGCTTAGGACTCAAGCCGTACTTC. It translates to CASSLGLKPYF. The rearrangement joins TRBV7-2 to TRBJ2-7; D call uncertain. The V gene lost 1 base and the J gene lost 12 bases, with 10 bases spanning the gap. Germline-derived CDR1 and CDR2 are SGHTA and FQGNSA. This CDR3 has 11 residues.

The rearrangement joins TRBV6-9 to TRBJ2-3, with D unresolved. The germline V and J ends were trimmed by 1 base and 1 base, with 6 bases remaining between them. The CDR3 length is 14 residues. Germline CDR1 and CDR2: MNHGY and SVAAGI. The CDR3 here is CASSYFSGTDTQYF. The CDR3 DNA follows: TGTGCCAGCAGTTATTTTAGTGGCACAGATACGCAGTATTTT.

The V and J genes are TRBV19 and TRBJ2-3; D not resolved. V gave up 3 bases and J gave up 0 bases, with 13 bases separating them. CDR1 is LNHDA, CDR2 SQIVND, per germline (reference sequence). This CDR3 is 16 amino acids long. DNA for the CDR3: TGTGCCAGTAGTATCGTCGTTCTTCCTAGCACAGATACGCAGTATTTT. This translates into CASSIVVLPSTDTQYF.